The clone carrying this T cell receptor (beta chain) showed up just a few times. A single record per CDR3 protein comes from TCRdb applying MiXCR to the 5' RACE reads. The table has 400,000 to 500,000 distinct CDR3 sequences, roughly a quarter seen once. These data come from a study of T-cell memory formation after mild COVID-19. Study background: Each donor largely had its own TCR clusters.

CDR1 is DFQATT, CDR2 SNEGSKA, per germline (reference sequence). Unmatched junction bases numbered 16, after V lost 6 bases and J lost 8 bases. The CDR3 length is 15 residues. Sequenced material: PBMCs or a T cell subset sorted from them (not recorded which). This clonotype originated in an adult woman who had mild COVID-19 (a few samples of this study predate the infection). Cell type and time point are not known. V and J are TRBV20-1 and TRBJ1-2, with 9 bases aligning to TRBD1. CDR3 sequence: CSATGGTGYYLGYTF. CDR3 coding DNA: TGCAGTGCAACGGGGGGGACAGGGTACTACCTGGGCTACACCTTC.